This T cell receptor beta chain appears in the sequencing data of a study of tissue T cells after allogeneic stem cell transplantation. Regarding this clone: No antigen is known for it. Germline and junction disagree at one end, which may indicate a read error. Germline and genes: mouse. The read gets to within 1 residue of the CDR3 end, and the germline J gene fills in the rest.

Survey-depth TCRbeta CDR3 sequencing reported V/J genes and productive frequencies. The data were produced by immunoSEQ multiplex PCR, yet TCRdb's version contains in-frame clones alone and is incomplete. The data hold 3,300 or so clones, with about 45% observed a single time. The CDR3 consists of 16 residues. The germline V gene has CDR1 KGHPV and CDR2 FQNQEV (reference sequence). Regarding time point: mouse harvest day 14 after allogeneic transplant. Tail vein injection delivered 10^7 T-cell-depleted bone marrow cells and 10^6 splenic CD5+ T cells. This mouse GVHD model was MHC-mismatched B6 to BALB/c, profiled day 7 or 14. Findings and limits, study-wide: The study did not identify alloreactive or antigen-specific tissue TCRs, and some clones might be persisting host cells. TCR repertoires tracked anatomic similarity, regardless of disease or transplant status.

The rearrangement links TRBV26 to TRBJ1-4; TRBD1 matches 7 bases. The source of this sequence is a female BALB/c mouse given C57BL/6 T cells with graft-versus-host disease after an allogeneic hematopoietic cell transplant. The sequencing input was gut tissue. CDR3 DNA, as far as it was read: TGTGCCAGCAGTCTACAGGGGCCCATTTCCAGCGAAAGATTATTT. Protein: CASSLQGPISSERLF. The whole CDR3 is CASSLQGPISSERLFF.